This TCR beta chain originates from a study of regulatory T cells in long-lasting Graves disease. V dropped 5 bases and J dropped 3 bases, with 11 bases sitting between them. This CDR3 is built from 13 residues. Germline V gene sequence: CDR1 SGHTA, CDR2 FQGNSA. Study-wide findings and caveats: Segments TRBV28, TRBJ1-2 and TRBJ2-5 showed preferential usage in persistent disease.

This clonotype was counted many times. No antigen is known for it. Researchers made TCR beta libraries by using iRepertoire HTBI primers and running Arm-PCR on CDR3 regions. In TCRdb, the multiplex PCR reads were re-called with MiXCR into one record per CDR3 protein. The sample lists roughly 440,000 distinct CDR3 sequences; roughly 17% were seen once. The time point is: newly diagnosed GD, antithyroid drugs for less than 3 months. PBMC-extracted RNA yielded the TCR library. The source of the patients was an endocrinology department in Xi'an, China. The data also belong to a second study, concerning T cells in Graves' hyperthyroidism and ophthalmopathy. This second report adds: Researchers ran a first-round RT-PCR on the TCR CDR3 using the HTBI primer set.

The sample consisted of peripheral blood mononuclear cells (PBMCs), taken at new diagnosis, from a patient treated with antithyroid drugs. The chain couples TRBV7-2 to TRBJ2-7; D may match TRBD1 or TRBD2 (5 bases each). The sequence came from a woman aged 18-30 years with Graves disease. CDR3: CASSLGTLYEQYF. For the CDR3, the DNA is TGTGCCAGCAGCCTCGGGACCCTCTACGAGCAGTACTTC.